This T cell receptor (beta chain) stems from a study of high-grade serous ovarian cancer treatment subgroups. Study-wide context: Samples averaged approximately 14,000 reads and 6,900 or so unique TCR beta rearrangements.

Here immunoSEQ multiplex PCR was the method, and the copy in TCRdb shows in-frame clones only, minus some. Here the sample spans more than 3,500 clones, about 81% being singletons. This clone was recorded only once. The antigen is undetermined. V lost 0 bases to trimming and J lost 0 bases; unmatched junction nucleotides: 10. This CDR3 comprises 19 residues. CDR1 SGHTA and CDR2 FQGTGA come from the germline V gene. The tumor samples were collected prior to definitive surgery or chemotherapy. The study's findings and limits: Different patients shared almost no repertoire; same-patient tumors shared about 0.11 to 0.79. Bulk tumor TCR sequencing gave no spatial information. Higher neoantigen levels went with greater TCR clonal relatedness.

This receptor was taken from a human donor with high-grade serous ovarian cancer. Sequencing was performed on tumor tissue. The rearrangement uses TRBV7-3 and TRBJ1-5; 8 nucleotides line up with TRBD1. The CDR3 sequence is CASSLTHEEGTGSNQPQHF. Here the CDR3 DNA reads TGTGCCAGCAGCTTAACCCACGAGGAGGGGACAGGTAGCAATCAGCCCCAGCATTTT.